Included here is one TCR beta chain sequence, with context. The sample belongs to a study of blood T cell repertoires in COVID-19. Generated by immunoSEQ multiplex PCR, the TCRdb table keeps only in-frame clones and is missing some. The table lists fewer than 300,000 clones, about nine tenths of them singletons, with roughly 1.1% in the top ten. The sequenced sample was PBMCs or T cells enriched from blood (not recorded which). This TCR came from a woman between 25 and 40 years old who had recovered from COVID-19.

CDR3 sequence: CAWSRMEAFF. The DNA for the CDR3 is TGTGCCTGGAGCCGTATGGAAGCTTTCTTT. The V gene is TRBV30, the J gene TRBJ1-1; D is unclear. CDR1 GTSNPN and CDR2 SVGIG come from the germline V gene (reference sequence). The CDR3 length is 10 residues. Trimming stripped 3 bases from V and 8 bases from J, with 7 bases between.